This TCR beta chain is drawn from a study of blood T cell repertoires in COVID-19. Sequencing used immunoSEQ multiplex PCR; TCRdb keeps in-frame clones, though not all of them. The table records some 180,000 clones, 70% to 90% of them present only once. Germline values: CDR1 LGHNA, CDR2 YNFKEQ. This CDR3 region has 18 residues. V lost 0 bases and J 0 bases, leaving 14 bases between the germline ends. During active infection, Seattle patients enrolled and were then monitored through disease. The chain joins TRBV4-2 to TRBJ1-4; D gene uncertain. The TCR comes from a woman over 75 with COVID-19, enrolled during active disease. Material for sequencing was peripheral blood. CDR3 sequence (DNA): TGTGCCAGCAGCCAAGAGTTGGGCCAGCTTGCAACTAATGAAAAACTGTTTTTT. This codes for CASSQELGQLATNEKLFF.